This entry lists 9 T cell receptor beta chains sequenced from one sample in a study of blood T cell repertoires in COVID-19. Sequencing was performed with immunoSEQ multiplex PCR; in TCRdb, only in-frame clones are kept and a portion is missing. The sample gives approximately 61,000 clones, 70% to 90% of which show up once; around 15% is in the top ten. The material sequenced was peripheral blood. These receptors were collected from a human donor in a cohort sampled during active COVID-19.

The chain combines TRBV6-2 or TRBV6-3 with TRBJ1-2; maybe TRBD1 (6 bases). Germline assignment: CDR1 MNHEY and CDR2 SVGEGT. This CDR3 has 13 amino acids. V was trimmed by 6 bases and J by 0 bases, leaving 8 bases between them. The CDR3 sequence is CASSRGPNYGYTF. CDR3 nucleotides: TGTGCCAGCAGCAGGGGTCCTAACTATGGCTACACCTTC.

Only one count was recorded for this clone. The gene calls are TRBV12-3 or TRBV12-4 and TRBJ2-7, with D perhaps TRBD2 (5 bases). This CDR3 is 13 amino acids long. V lost 2 bases and J 1 base, leaving 6 bases between the germline ends. The CDR3 region has the DNA TGTGCCAGCAGTTTACGGACTTCCTACGAGCAGTACTTC. Translated: CASSLRTSYEQYF.

The rearrangement links TRBV27 to TRBJ2-2, with D possibly matching TRBD1 (5 bases). Germline V gene data show CDR1 as MNHEY and CDR2 as SMNVEV (reference sequence). This CDR3 is 14 amino acids long. V was pared by 5 bases and J by 7 bases, with 14 bases between. The CDR3 spells CASSLQGRVGELFF. For the CDR3, the DNA is TGTGCCAGCAGTCTTCAGGGTAGGGTCGGGGAGCTGTTTTTT.

The chain employs TRBV27 and TRBJ2-3; D may be TRBD2 (5 bases). In germline, CDR1 is MNHEY, CDR2 SMNVEV (reference sequence). CDR3 length: 15 amino acids. Trimming removed 2 bases from V and 4 bases from J, with 13 bases in between. The CDR3, as DNA: TGTGCCAGCAGTTTAAAGGATCACGGGGCAGATACGCAGTATTTT. This encodes CASSLKDHGADTQYF.

The V and J genes are TRBV29-1 and TRBJ2-3; maybe TRBD1 (6 bases). CDR3 length equals 14 residues. Germline values: CDR1 SQVTM, CDR2 ANQGSEA. The V gene lost 4 bases and the J gene lost 2 bases, with 13 bases spanning the gap. The CDR3 nucleotides are TGCAGCGTTGGTAAGGGGACATACACAGATACGCAGTATTTT. It specifies CSVGKGTYTDTQYF.

In this sample, this clone is medium-sized. This chain connects TRBV6-5 to TRBJ2-3; 7 nucleotides match TRBD2. V shed 3 bases, J shed 0 bases, and the junction held 6 bases outside the gene matches. Germline loops: CDR1 MNHEY, CDR2 SVGAGI. This CDR3 is 16 amino acids long. The CDR3 DNA follows: TGTGCCAGCAGTTATGGCGGGAGATACAGCACAGATACGCAGTATTTT. This translates into CASSYGGRYSTDTQYF.

This clone was detected once. The gene calls are TRBV15 and TRBJ1-4; D ambiguous. CDR1 is LNHNV and CDR2 is YYDKDF in the germline V gene (reference sequence). V was trimmed by 8 bases and J by 8 bases, leaving 15 bases between them. The CDR3 covers 13 residues. This CDR3 is CATGGRVGEKLFF. CDR3 nucleotide sequence: TGTGCCACCGGCGGCCGCGTCGGGGAAAAACTGTTTTTT.

The J gene is TRBJ2-2, the V gene TRBV9, with 8 bases that match TRBD1. Germline CDR1 SGDLS, CDR2 YYNGEE. This CDR3 is built from 16 residues. J gave up 4 bases and V 0 bases, and 5 bases lay outside the gene matches. Here the CDR3 reads CASSVGQGRGTGELFF. The CDR3 nucleotides read TGTGCCAGCAGCGTAGGACAGGGGCGAGGCACCGGGGAGCTGTTTTTT.

V and J are TRBV24-1 and TRBJ2-3, with D possibly TRBD1 on 6 matching bases. The V end was cut by 8 bases, the J end by 9 bases, with 11 bases between. Germline V gene lookup returns CDR1 KGHDR and CDR2 SFDVKD. This CDR3 has 11 amino acids. CDR3 sequence (DNA): TGTGCCACCAAGACAGGAGTCACGCAGTATTTT. It translates to CATKTGVTQYF.